A selection of T cell receptor beta chains follows, all from one sample in a study of T cells in Graves' hyperthyroidism and ophthalmopathy. In TCRdb, the multiplex PCR reads were re-called with MiXCR into one record per CDR3 protein. Of approximately 870,000 distinct CDR3 sequences in the sample, about two fifths were seen once. The sample was blood. These receptors were collected from a man aged 18 to 29 with Graves' hyperthyroidism. The CDR3 runs from the conserved cysteine through the conserved F or W. D genes are given only for firm matches. Some rows have no size entry. The others give once, few or many, or a class for an expanded clone.

J: TRBJ2-7; V: TRBV6-2/TRBV6-3; D: TRBD1; size: -; CDR3: CASSGQGTNYEQYF; DNA: TGTGCCAGCAGCGGACAGGGAACAAACTACGAGCAGTACTTC
J: TRBJ1-1; V: TRBV5-8; D: -; size: few; CDR3: CASSWRWTEAFF; DNA: TGTGCCAGCAGCTGGAGATGGACTGAAGCTTTCTTT
J: TRBJ1-1; V: TRBV6-6; D: -; size: -; CDR3: CASFYGDAFF; DNA: TGTGCCAGCTTTTACGGGGACGCTTTCTTT
J: TRBJ2-2; V: TRBV9; D: -; size: -; CDR3: CASSPWSGTGELFF; DNA: TGTGCCAGCAGCCCCTGGTCGGGCACCGGGGAGCTGTTTTTT
J: TRBJ1-1; V: TRBV5-8; D: -; size: -; CDR3: CASSLYDTEAFF; DNA: TGTGCCAGCAGCTTGTATGACACTGAAGCTTTCTTT
J: TRBJ1-1; V: TRBV5-1; D: TRBD1; size: few; CDR3: CASSLAGTGGTEAFF; DNA: TGCGCCAGCAGCTTGGCCGGGACAGGGGGCACTGAAGCTTTCTTT
J: TRBJ2-7; V: TRBV2; D: -; size: many; CDR3: CASSEGGVVDEQYF; DNA: TGTGCCAGCAGTGAGGGAGGCGTCGTGGACGAGCAGTACTTC
J: TRBJ2-2; V: TRBV11-2; D: TRBD1; size: -; CDR3: CASSIWDSPRGGELFF; DNA: TGTGCCAGCAGTATCTGGGACAGTCCTCGGGGTGGGGAGCTGTTTTTT
J: TRBJ2-2; V: TRBV2; D: TRBD2; size: few; CDR3: CASSETSAGSGTGELFF; DNA: TGTGCCAGCAGTGAAACCTCAGCGGGGTCGGGGACCGGGGAGCTGTTTTTT
J: TRBJ1-1; V: TRBV19; D: -; size: few; CDR3: CASSSPPATEAFF; DNA: TGTGCCAGTAGTAGCCCTCCAGCCACTGAAGCTTTCTTT
J: TRBJ1-1; V: TRBV11-1; D: -; size: few; CDR3: CASISGARTEAFF; DNA: TGTGCCAGCATTTCAGGGGCGAGGACTGAAGCTTTCTTT
J: TRBJ2-5; V: TRBV10-3; D: -; size: -; CDR3: CAISGLTPGTQYF; DNA: TGTGCCATCAGTGGTCTAACGCCCGGGACCCAGTACTTC
J: TRBJ1-1; V: TRBV25-1; D: -; size: few; CDR3: CASSPNRFMNTEAFF; DNA: TGTGCCAGCAGCCCGAACAGATTCATGAACACTGAAGCTTTCTTT
J: TRBJ2-7; V: TRBV10-3; D: -; size: few; CDR3: CATALWDNSYEQYF; DNA: TGTGCCACCGCCCTCTGGGACAACTCCTACGAGCAGTACTTC
J: TRBJ2-3; V: TRBV2; D: TRBD2; size: -; CDR3: CASLRTSGPTDTQYF; DNA: TGTGCCAGCCTCAGGACTAGCGGGCCCACAGATACGCAGTATTTT
J: TRBJ1-2; V: TRBV20-1; D: TRBD1; size: -; CDR3: CSARRTGLGYTF; DNA: TGCAGTGCTAGGCGGACAGGGCTTGGCTACACCTTC
J: TRBJ2-5; V: TRBV29-1; D: TRBD1; size: -; CDR3: CSSEGDRAQETQYF; DNA: TGCAGCTCCGAGGGCGACAGGGCCCAAGAGACCCAGTACTTC
J: TRBJ1-4; V: TRBV5-1; D: -; size: few; CDR3: CASSLGGRPTLEKLFF; DNA: TGCGCCAGCAGCTTGGGCGGCCGCCCGACCCTTGAAAAACTGTTTTTT
J: TRBJ1-2; V: TRBV7-3; D: TRBD1; size: -; CDR3: CASSQDPGQGYGYTF; DNA: TGTGCCAGCAGCCAAGATCCGGGACAGGGATATGGCTACACCTTC
J: TRBJ1-5; V: TRBV12-3/TRBV12-4; D: -; size: many; CDR3: CASSLQGQGQPQHF; DNA: TGTGCCAGCAGTCTACAGGGACAAGGGCAGCCCCAGCATTTT
J: TRBJ2-7; V: TRBV7-9; D: -; size: -; CDR3: CASSKPGNEQYF; DNA: TGTGCCAGCAGCAAACCGGGGAACGAGCAGTACTTC
J: TRBJ2-7; V: TRBV7-7; D: -; size: many; CDR3: CASSPRCYEQYF; DNA: TGTGCTAGCAGCCCTCGATGCTACGAGCAGTACTTC
J: TRBJ1-4; V: TRBV29-1; D: -; size: -; CDR3: CSADRTNGGSEKLFF; DNA: TGCAGCGCTGACAGGACGAATGGGGGCAGTGAAAAACTGTTTTTT
J: TRBJ1-2; V: TRBV7-9; D: -; size: -; CDR3: CASSLAIYYGYTF; DNA: TGTGCCAGCAGCTTAGCGATTTACTATGGCTACACCTTC
J: TRBJ1-3; V: TRBV10-3; D: -; size: once; CDR3: CAISPGQSIYF; DNA: TGTGCCATCAGCCCCGGACAGTCCATATATTTT
J: TRBJ1-5; V: TRBV10-2; D: TRBD1; size: -; CDR3: CASKSGTGDSNQPQHF; DNA: TGCGCCAGCAAATCCGGGACAGGGGATAGCAATCAGCCCCAGCATTTT
J: TRBJ1-3; V: TRBV7-2; D: -; size: -; CDR3: CASSYSRAGPLSSGNTIYF; DNA: TGTGCCAGCAGTTACTCCCGGGCAGGTCCCCTCAGCTCTGGAAACACCATATATTTT
J: TRBJ1-1; V: TRBV18; D: -; size: -; CDR3: CASSLEETGLSEAFF; DNA: TGTGCCAGCTCACTAGAAGAGACAGGACTCTCTGAAGCTTTCTTT
J: TRBJ2-2; V: TRBV20-1; D: -; size: -; CDR3: CSAGRQVNTGELFF; DNA: TGCAGTGCTGGGAGGCAGGTTAACACCGGGGAGCTGTTTTTT
J: TRBJ2-5; V: TRBV5-6; D: -; size: few; CDR3: CASSLGSGGLQETQYF; DNA: TGTGCCAGCAGCTTGGGCAGTGGAGGGCTCCAAGAGACCCAGTACTTC
J: TRBJ2-5; V: TRBV24-1; D: -; size: many; CDR3: CATSDTDEETQYF; DNA: TGTGCCACCAGTGATACTGACGAGGAGACCCAGTACTTC
J: TRBJ1-1; V: TRBV29-1; D: -; size: many; CDR3: CSIRDGTTNTEAFF; DNA: TGCAGCATAAGGGACGGCACCACGAACACTGAAGCTTTCTTT
J: TRBJ1-2; V: TRBV7-8; D: -; size: many; CDR3: CASSLWAGATYGYTF; DNA: TGTGCCAGCAGCTTATGGGCAGGGGCCACCTATGGCTACACCTTC
J: TRBJ1-1; V: TRBV9; D: -; size: once; CDR3: CASRPPEGLRNTEAFF; DNA: TGTGCCAGCAGACCTCCCGAGGGACTCAGGAACACTGAAGCTTTCTTT
J: TRBJ1-5; V: TRBV19; D: -; size: many; CDR3: CASETGHNNQPQHF; DNA: TGTGCCAGTGAAACAGGGCACAATAATCAGCCCCAGCATTTT
J: TRBJ1-1; V: TRBV6-1; D: TRBD1; size: -; CDR3: CASTKPGTDNTEAFF; DNA: TGTGCCAGCACTAAGCCCGGGACAGACAACACTGAAGCTTTCTTT
J: TRBJ2-7; V: TRBV12-3/TRBV12-4; D: -; size: -; CDR3: CASMGTKYEQYF; DNA: TGTGCCAGCATGGGAACGAAATACGAGCAGTACTTC
J: TRBJ1-4; V: TRBV15; D: -; size: -; CDR3: CATSRDTGANEKLFF; DNA: TGTGCCACCAGCAGAGATACGGGGGCAAATGAAAAACTGTTTTTT
J: TRBJ2-2; V: TRBV12-1; D: -; size: once; CDR3: CASSFRGGDTYTGELFF; DNA: TGTGCCAGCAGCTTTCGCGGGGGAGATACATACACCGGGGAGCTGTTTTTT
J: TRBJ2-6; V: TRBV2; D: -; size: many; CDR3: CASSWTESSGANVLTF; DNA: TGTGCCAGCAGTTGGACAGAGAGCTCTGGGGCCAACGTCCTGACTTTC
J: TRBJ1-1; V: TRBV6-6; D: -; size: -; CDR3: CASTGGENTEAFF; DNA: TGTGCCAGCACGGGGGGCGAGAACACTGAAGCTTTCTTT
J: TRBJ1-1; V: TRBV5-1; D: -; size: few; CDR3: CASSLAPSMKTEAFF; DNA: TGCGCCAGCAGCTTGGCCCCGTCGATGAAGACTGAAGCTTTCTTT
J: TRBJ2-6; V: TRBV6-4; D: TRBD1; size: once; CDR3: CASSAIDRAAGANVLTF; DNA: TGTGCCAGCAGTGCCATCGACAGGGCGGCTGGGGCCAACGTCCTGACTTTC
J: TRBJ2-2; V: TRBV5-1; D: TRBD2; size: -; CDR3: CASSFPIVGGPDGELFF; DNA: TGCGCCAGCAGCTTCCCCATAGTGGGAGGGCCAGACGGGGAGCTGTTTTTT
J: TRBJ2-7; V: TRBV7-6; D: TRBD2; size: few; CDR3: CASSLAAGGIDEQYF; DNA: TGTGCCAGCAGCTTAGCAGCGGGAGGGATAGACGAGCAGTACTTC
J: TRBJ2-6; V: TRBV7-6; D: -; size: many; CDR3: CASSLRSGDGANVLTF; DNA: TGTGCCAGCAGCTTACGGTCTGGAGATGGGGCCAACGTCCTGACTTTC
J: TRBJ1-6; V: TRBV7-2; D: -; size: many; CDR3: CASSPLAGNSPLHF; DNA: TGTGCCAGCAGCCCCTTAGCGGGGAATTCACCCCTCCACTTT
J: TRBJ1-1; V: TRBV4-1; D: -; size: few; CDR3: CASSPEVAGRLNTEAFF; DNA: TGCGCCAGCAGCCCCGAGGTGGCAGGCCGACTGAACACTGAAGCTTTCTTT
J: TRBJ1-4; V: TRBV20-1; D: TRBD1; size: -; CDR3: CSASTGETREKLFF; DNA: TGCAGTGCTAGCACAGGGGAGACCCGCGAAAAACTGTTTTTT
J: TRBJ2-2; V: TRBV19; D: -; size: -; CDR3: CASMRVYSGELFF; DNA: TGTGCCAGTATGAGGGTTTACTCCGGGGAGCTGTTTTTT
J: TRBJ1-4; V: TRBV25-1; D: -; size: once; CDR3: CADHRDEKLFF; DNA: TGTGCCGACCACAGGGACGAAAAACTGTTTTTT
J: TRBJ1-1; V: TRBV5-1; D: -; size: -; CDR3: CASSFPGTAEAFF; DNA: TGCGCCAGCAGCTTCCCAGGGACCGCTGAAGCTTTCTTT
J: TRBJ2-7; V: TRBV15; D: -; size: many; CDR3: CATSRDQGRQYF; DNA: TGTGCCACCAGCAGAGATCAGGGTAGGCAGTACTTC
J: TRBJ1-6; V: TRBV2; D: TRBD1; size: -; CDR3: CASSKQGFGNSPLHF; DNA: TGTGCCAGCAGTAAACAGGGGTTCGGGAATTCACCCCTCCACTTT
J: TRBJ1-1; V: TRBV29-1; D: -; size: -; CDR3: CSVADSIMNTEAFF; DNA: TGCAGCGTTGCGGACAGTATAATGAACACTGAAGCTTTCTTT